These 13 T cell receptor beta chains were sequenced from one sample in a study of blood T cell repertoires in COVID-19. The table came from immunoSEQ multiplex PCR; TCRdb's copy has only in-frame clones and leaves some out. The table has some 190,000 clones, roughly 89% seen once; the top ten hold 2% to 2.5%. Input material: PBMCs or T cells enriched from blood (not recorded which). The receptors were gathered from a woman between 40 and 50 years old with acute COVID-19.

The chain has TRBV27 and TRBJ2-1; 7 bases agree with TRBD1. The germline V gene encodes CDR1 MNHEY and CDR2 SMNVEV (reference sequence). V dropped 1 base and J dropped 7; count of bases not matched to a gene: 10. The CDR3 extends over 16 amino acids. The CDR3 DNA is TGTGCCAGCAGTTTATATTCCCCCGACAGGGTTAATGAGCAGTTCTTC. Its translation is CASSLYSPDRVNEQFF.

The rearrangement uses TRBV29-1 and TRBJ2-3; TRBD2 matches 13 bases. The V segment lost 4 bases and the J segment 3 bases; nucleotides outside the gene matches: 4. Germline V gene lookup returns CDR1 SQVTM and CDR2 ANQGSEA. The length of the CDR3 is 15 residues. The CDR3 spells CSVVLAGGPTDTQYF. The CDR3 DNA sequence: TGCAGCGTTGTACTAGCGGGAGGGCCGACAGATACGCAGTATTTT.

This sequence joins TRBV11-2 and TRBJ1-1, with 7 bases identical to TRBD1. The trim removed 5 bases at V and 4 bases at J, leaving 7 bases unmatched. This CDR3 region has 14 residues. Germline V gene lookup returns CDR1 SGHAT and CDR2 FQNNGV. CDR3 protein: CASSRWGTATEAFF. The DNA for the CDR3 is TGTGCCAGCAGCCGATGGGGGACAGCCACTGAAGCTTTCTTT.

This rearrangement joins TRBV30 to TRBJ2-7; tentative D call: TRBD1 (6 bases). The germline V gene has CDR1 GTSNPN and CDR2 SVGIG (reference sequence). CDR3 length equals 15 residues. V dropped 4 bases and J dropped 3 bases, with 19 bases sitting between them. CDR3 coding DNA: TGTGCCTGGATTCCACCCCTGGGCAGGGGCTACGAGCAGTACTTC. Translating gives CAWIPPLGRGYEQYF.

Notes on this clone: This sample also contains other DNA sequences that code for the same CDR3. The V call is TRBV28, the J call TRBJ1-6; no clear D. CDR3 length equals 15 residues. Germline-derived CDR1 and CDR2 are MDHEN and SYDVKM. The V gene lost 2 bases and the J gene lost 10 bases, with 15 bases spanning the gap. CDR3 coding DNA: TGTGCCAGCAGTTTACGTGCGGGTGCGCAATCACCCCTCCACTTT. It encodes CASSLRAGAQSPLHF.

The chain uses TRBV27 and TRBJ2-2; D may be TRBD1 (5 bases). V lost 2 bases and J lost 5, with 12 bases in between. Per the germline V gene, CDR1 is MNHEY and CDR2 is SMNVEV (reference sequence). This CDR3 has 15 amino acids. CDR3 in DNA: TGTGCCAGCAGTTTAGTGGGTACAGGTACCGGGGAGCTGTTTTTT. Encoded protein: CASSLVGTGTGELFF.

CDR3 protein: CASSIPTRGLGTDTQYF. The CDR3 DNA is TGTGCCAGCAGCATACCAACCAGGGGGCTCGGCACAGATACGCAGTATTTT. V is TRBV21-1 and J is TRBJ2-3; the table's D call, TRBD1, was not checked against the DNA. TRBV21-1 is labeled a pseudogene. The CDR3 totals 17 residues.

V gene TRBV7-2 combines with J gene TRBJ2-1, with 7 bases matching TRBD1. The germline gives CDR1 SGHTA, CDR2 FQGNSA. After removal of 6 bases from V and 4 bases from J, the junction contained 9 bases not matched to a gene. The CDR3 consists of 15 residues. The CDR3 spells CASRLGRGIYNEQFF. The DNA for the CDR3 is TGTGCCAGCAGGTTGGGCAGGGGGATTTACAATGAGCAGTTCTTC. The full variable domain, in which reference TRBV7-2 and TRBJ2-1 provide the parts outside the CDR3, is GAGVSQSPSNKVTEKGKDVELRCDPISGHTALYWYRQSLGQGLEFLIYFQGNSAPDKSGLPSDRFSAERTGGSVSTLTIQRTQQEDSAVYLCASRLGRGIYNEQFFGPGTRLTVL.

This clone was recorded only once. The chain couples TRBV6-2 or TRBV6-3 to TRBJ2-5; maybe TRBD1 (5 bases). Germline V gives CDR1 MNHEY, CDR2 SVGEGT. The CDR3 is 11 residues long. V dropped 5 bases and J dropped 5 bases, with 6 bases sitting between them. The CDR3 region is CASSKGETQYF. The CDR3 nucleotides are TGTGCCAGCAGTAAGGGGGAGACCCAGTACTTC.

The chain joins TRBV7-2 to TRBJ1-1, with a weak D call TRBD1 (6 bases). Germline V gene data show CDR1 as SGHTA and CDR2 as FQGNSA. The CDR3 length is 15 residues. Trimming took 3 bases from V and 2 from J, leaving 13 bases between them. The CDR3: CASSFRGGKNTEAFF. Written as DNA, the CDR3 is TGTGCCAGCAGCTTCAGGGGCGGAAAAAACACTGAAGCTTTCTTT.

This chain connects TRBV9 to TRBJ2-1, with 11 positions matching TRBD2. V lost 4 bases and J lost 9; bases outside the gene matches: 9. Germline CDR1 reads SGDLS; CDR2 reads YYNGEE. The CDR3 length is 15 residues. CDR3 amino acids: CASSRPLAGVSEQFF. The DNA of the CDR3 is TGTGCCAGCAGCAGACCACTAGCGGGAGTCAGTGAGCAGTTCTTC.

J is TRBJ2-1 and V is TRBV29-1; 12 positions agree with TRBD2. CDR3 length: 18 residues. V was clipped by 5 bases and J by 7 bases; unmatched bases: 18. Germline V gene lookup returns CDR1 SQVTM and CDR2 ANQGSEA. The CDR3 nucleotides read TGCAGCGTTTTAGGACAGGGATTACTAGCGGGGGGCCGAAATGAGCAGTTCTTC. The encoded protein is CSVLGQGLLAGGRNEQFF.

In DNA, the CDR3 is TGTGCCAGCTCCCGGGGGGCGAGGGCTGAAGCTTTCTTT. This encodes CASSRGARAEAFF. The rearrangement links TRBV18 to TRBJ1-1; D is possibly TRBD1 (6 bases). Per the germline V gene, CDR1 is KGHSH and CDR2 is LQKENI. Trimming took off 6 bases at V and 6 bases at J, with 14 bases between the two ends. CDR3 length: 13 amino acids.